Below are 5 T cell receptor beta chains sequenced from a single sample in a study of control samples from healthy donors and cancer patients. Measured with immunoSEQ multiplex PCR; TCRdb has only the in-frame clones, and not every one. The sample carries roughly 120,000 clones, about 89% recorded once. Sequencing was done on a sample of blood. The source is a woman younger than 35 in good health.

The V and J genes are TRBV15 and TRBJ2-5; 9 bases line up with TRBD2. The CDR3 contains 14 residues. J was trimmed by 3 bases and V by 3 bases; bases with no gene match: 2. Per germline, CDR1 LNHNV and CDR2 YYDKDF (reference sequence). CDR3 region: CATSRRGGEETQYF. The CDR3 region has the DNA TGTGCCACCAGCAGGCGGGGGGGAGAAGAGACCCAGTACTTC. The whole variable domain, filled in from reference TRBV15 and TRBJ2-5, reads DAMVIQNPRYQVTQFGKPVTLSCSQTLNHNVMYWYQQKSSQAPKLLFHYYDKDFNNEADTPDNFQSRRPNTSFCFLDIRSPGLGDTAMYLCATSRRGGEETQYFGPGTRLLVL.

The chain uses TRBV29-1 and TRBJ2-7; perhaps D is TRBD1 or TRBD2 (5 bases each). This CDR3 is built from 12 residues. Germline CDR1 SQVTM, CDR2 ANQGSEA. The V end lost 5 bases, the J end lost 5 bases, and 13 bases lay between the germline ends. CDR3 in DNA: TGCAGCGTTCGAGGGGATGGGGACGAGCAGTACTTC. Residues: CSVRGDGDEQYF.

V is TRBV28 and J is TRBJ1-4; D gene uncertain. V shed 3 bases and J shed 7 bases, with 9 bases lying between them. The CDR3 contains 13 residues. The germline CDR1 and CDR2 sequences are MDHEN and SYDVKM. CDR3 residues: CASSFPVGEKLFF. The CDR3 coding sequence is TGTGCCAGCAGTTTCCCGGTCGGTGAAAAACTGTTTTTT.

This clone was seen only once. The rearrangement uses TRBV6-5 and TRBJ1-3; D uncertain. V gave up 7 bases and J gave up 0 bases, with 13 bases separating them. Germline V gene sequence: CDR1 MNHEY, CDR2 SVGAGI. The CDR3 length is 15 residues. The CDR3 DNA follows: TGTGCCAGCACTCCTCGGCTGAGCTCTGGAAACACCATATATTTT. This encodes CASTPRLSSGNTIYF.

The CDR3 nucleotides are TGTGCCAGTAGTATAGTTGGGCTAGCGGGAGGAGGGTACAATGAGCAGTTCTTC. It is translated as CASSIVGLAGGGYNEQFF. This rearrangement joins TRBV19 to TRBJ2-1, with 11 positions matching TRBD2. Losses at the gene ends were 1 base for V and 4 bases for J; bases not matched to a gene: 9. This CDR3 has 18 amino acids. Germline V lookup: CDR1 LNHDA, CDR2 SQIVND (reference sequence).